This TCR beta chain was identified during a study of T cells in Graves' hyperthyroidism and ophthalmopathy. TCR beta CDR3 regions were amplified from RNA transcripts. HTBI primers drove first-round RT-PCR of the TCR CDR3. MiXCR, run by TCRdb on the multiplex PCR reads, gives a single entry per CDR3 protein. The profile covers 560,000 or so distinct CDR3 sequences, with around 46% appearing a single time and approximately 8.2% taken by the ten largest. The CDR3 sequence is 14 residues long. J gave up 7 bases and V 4 bases, and 9 bases lay outside the gene matches. Germline CDR1 SGHTA, CDR2 FQGNSA. Uncontrolled infection, other autoimmune disease, pregnancy or lactation excluded patients.

The sequencing sample was made of peripheral blood or thyroid tissue (not recorded which). This sequence was found in a young woman with Graves' hyperthyroidism. The chain couples TRBV7-2 to TRBJ2-7, with 8 bases fitting TRBD2. Here the CDR3 reads CASSSYGLAAEQYF. Here the CDR3 DNA reads TGTGCCAGCAGCTCCTATGGACTAGCCGCAGAGCAGTACTTC.